This T cell receptor (beta chain) stems from a study of T cell clonotyping in hematopoietic cell transplantation (dated by TCRdb to 2020 to 2023). About the full investigation: Recipient samples taken before transplant were collected after cytoreduction. The study collected approximately 130 blood samples from 35 to 45 consecutive transplant recipients and their related donors. Recruitment of patients ran from late 2015 to early 2017, and follow-up continued until late 2020 or until death.

V is pared back by 0 bases and J by 7 bases, with 13 bases lying between the germline termini. The germline V gene gives CDR1 as SGHTA and CDR2 as FQGNSA. The CDR3 starts with the cysteine, ends with the phenylalanine, and has 15 residues. Left in the record is the CDR3 DNA by itself, 45 bases read in frame from the first base. The sample's time point, from its label and the paper: recipient sample about 28 days before transplant, after cytoreduction. Blood from recipients was drawn roughly 28 days before transplant, then again at days 30, 100 and 180 after transplant. Using Nuclei Lysis Solution, genomic DNA was extracted from unfractionated peripheral blood mononuclear cells that were either fresh or cryopreserved. The immunoSEQ assay, a bias-controlled multiplex PCR with V- and J-specific primers, was used to amplify TCR beta CDR3 regions from genomic DNA. A second PCR step added a proprietary barcode and Illumina adapter sequences to the CDR3 amplicons. CDR3 libraries were sequenced on an Illumina MiSeq instrument. From the authors' description of their analysis: Export and quality control were done with immunoSEQ Analyzer 3.0, while downstream analyses used R Bioconductor and Immunarch. Only productive rearrangements within the normalized downsampled data set were used in the calculation of repertoire metrics. In the normalized cohort, a clonotype counted as pathologically expanded if the clonotype was larger than 5 templates. Repertoire diversity was measured with the Inverse Simpson Index. To capture all clonotypes, the CMV-specificity analyses were run on the non-normalized data set. TCRdb stores this immuneACCESS table with in-frame sequences only. Part of the clones is absent; in the studies checked, under half of the shortfall reflects unresolved V genes, and no reason is known for the rest. V, J and clone size reflect that table, while D and trimming were determined from the DNA. This sample is represented by about 14,000 clones; 65% to 85% of them were singletons. In total, the top ten clones hold about 15% of the sample.

Study-level results and caveats: The sample size was limited, and CD4 and CD8 repertoire contributions could not be separated because cells were not sorted. A decrease in recipient TCR diversity was observed after transplant, and a progressive increase in pathologically expanded clonotypes was seen from day 30 to day 180. Broader posttransplant TCR repertoire diversity was predicted by donor and pretransplant recipient Inverse Simpson Index values. Recipient repertoires showed only a small fraction of overlap with donor repertoires, and over 97% appeared de novo at the given depth.

Comments on this clone: The antigen this receptor binds is unknown. No base quality values were provided; no much bigger clone lies one nucleotide off.

The chain is encoded by TRBV7-2 joined to TRBJ1-5; matching of 6 bases hints at TRBD1 as the D gene. The sequence derives from a man in his sixties with acute myeloid leukemia. Some clones in this sample may be carry-over from other donors' samples. The sample here was peripheral blood mononuclear cells, taken before stem cell transplant. Here the CDR3 is given as CASSLAAGASQPQHF. The DNA sequence reads TGTGCCAGCAGCTTAGCGGCAGGGGCCAGCCAGCCCCAGCATTTT.